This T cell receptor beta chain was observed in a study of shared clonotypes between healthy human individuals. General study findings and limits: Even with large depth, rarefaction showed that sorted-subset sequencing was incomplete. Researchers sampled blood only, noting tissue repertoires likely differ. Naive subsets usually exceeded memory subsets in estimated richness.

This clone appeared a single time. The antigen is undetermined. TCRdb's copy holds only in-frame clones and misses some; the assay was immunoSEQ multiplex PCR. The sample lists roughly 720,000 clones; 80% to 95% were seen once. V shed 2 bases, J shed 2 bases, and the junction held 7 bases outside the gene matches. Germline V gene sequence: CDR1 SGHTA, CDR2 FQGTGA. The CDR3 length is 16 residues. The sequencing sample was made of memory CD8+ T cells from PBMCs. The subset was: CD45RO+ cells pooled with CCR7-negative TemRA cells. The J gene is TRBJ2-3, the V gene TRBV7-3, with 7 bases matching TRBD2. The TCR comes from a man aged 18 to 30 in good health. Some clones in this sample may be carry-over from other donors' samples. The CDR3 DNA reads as TGTGCCAGCAGCTTAGTGGGAGCGGGAATCACAGATACGCAGTATTTT. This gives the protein CASSLVGAGITDTQYF.